These 26 T cell receptor beta chains were all obtained from the same sample, sequenced in a study of response to subunit inactivated influenza vaccine. In TCRdb, the RT-PCR reads were re-called with MiXCR into one record per CDR3 protein. The table includes hundreds of thousands of distinct CDR3 sequences, approximately 7.6% detected once. Specimen: PBMCs from blood, collected roughly 24 months after vaccination. Receptors were obtained from a man aged 50 to 69 who received an inactivated influenza vaccine.

Of note for this clonotype: A junction boundary mismatches the germline segment, possibly from a read error. V usage is TRBV27 and J usage is TRBJ2-7; 8 bases fit TRBD1. The CDR3 extends over 16 amino acids. CDR1 MNHEY and CDR2 SMNVEV come from the germline V gene (reference sequence). CDR3 nucleotide sequence: TGTGCCAGCAGTTATTCAGGGACAGGTATCTCCTACGACCAGTACTTC. It codes for CASSYSGTGISYDQYF.

This clonotype was recorded at least ten times. The chain carries TRBV4-3 and TRBJ2-2; D call uncertain. The CDR3 contains 15 residues. CDR1 is LGHNA and CDR2 is YSLEER in the germline V gene. V was pared by 0 bases and J by 1 base, with 6 bases between. The CDR3 region is CASSQDALNTGELFF. DNA of the CDR3: TGCGCCAGCAGCCAAGACGCTCTGAACACCGGGGAGCTGTTTTTT.

This clonotype appeared a few times. V and J are TRBV29-1 and TRBJ2-3, with 9 bases identical to TRBD1. Germline V lookup: CDR1 SQVTM, CDR2 ANQGSEA. J lost 5 bases, V lost 3 bases, and 6 bases had no gene match. This CDR3 region has 14 residues. CDR3 nucleotide sequence: TGCAGCGTTGATACAGGGGGCGGTGTAGATACGCAGTATTTT. Its translation: CSVDTGGGVDTQYF.

The gene calls are TRBV15 and TRBJ2-2, with D unclear. The CDR3 totals 15 residues. CDR1 and CDR2 (germline): LNHNV, YYDKDF (reference sequence). The V end lost 0 bases, the J end lost 6 bases, and 11 bases lay between the germline ends. In DNA form, the CDR3 reads TGTGCCACCAGCAGAGATCTGTCCCCCGCCGGGGAGCTGTTTTTT. It encodes CATSRDLSPAGELFF.

There are many counts of this clonotype. J is TRBJ2-6 and V is TRBV6-2 or TRBV6-3, with 9 bases that match TRBD1. The germline CDR1 and CDR2 sequences are MNHEY and SVGEGT. The CDR3 loop spans 16 amino acids. With 7 bases clipped from V and 0 bases from J, the junction kept 4 bases outside the gene matches. The chain's CDR3 is CASTRTGASGANVLTF. In DNA form, the CDR3 reads TGTGCCAGCACCCGGACAGGGGCCTCTGGGGCCAACGTCCTGACTTTC.

This clonotype was seen a few times. The chain uses TRBV30 and TRBJ2-7; 7 positions match TRBD2. The CDR3 has 12 amino acids. V trimming: 5 bases; J trimming: 6 bases; junction bases outside the gene matches: 7. Germline CDR1 GTSNPN, CDR2 SVGIG (reference sequence). CDR3 loop: CAWGALAFEQYF. The CDR3 coding sequence is TGTGCCTGGGGGGCACTAGCGTTCGAGCAGTACTTC.

The chain combines TRBV12-3 or TRBV12-4 with TRBJ2-7; D is perhaps TRBD1 (5 bases). There are 13 residues in the CDR3. V was pared by 5 bases and J by 6 bases, with 14 bases between. CDR3 sequence reads: CASSRGQRSEQYF. CDR3 coding DNA: TGTGCCAGCAGTAGGGGTCAGCGATCCGAGCAGTACTTC.

A few counts support this clonotype. V gene TRBV10-3 combines with J gene TRBJ2-2, with TRBD2 identical over 10 bases. This CDR3 has 18 residues. Germline CDR1 is ENHRY and CDR2 is SYGVKD. With V trimmed by 3 bases and J by 1 base, 8 bases remained unmatched. CDR3 loop: CAISDFLAGAMNTGELFF. CDR3 nucleotide sequence: TGTGCCATCAGTGATTTTCTAGCGGGAGCAATGAACACCGGGGAGCTGTTTTTT.

This clonotype was detected many times. The V call is TRBV29-1, the J call TRBJ2-1; D call uncertain. The CDR3 loop spans 11 amino acids. Germline CDR1 and CDR2: SQVTM and ANQGSEA. Deletions cut 4 bases from V and 4 bases from J, with 5 bases between. The CDR3 loop is CSVAEYNEQFF. CDR3 bases: TGCAGCGTTGCGGAGTACAATGAGCAGTTCTTC.

This clonotype was seen many times. V gene TRBV12-3 or TRBV12-4 combines with J gene TRBJ2-5, with D possibly being TRBD1 or TRBD2 (5 bases each). The V end lost 5 bases, the J end lost 5 bases, and 9 bases lay between the germline ends. The CDR3 is made up of 12 amino acids. CDR3: CASSRGPETQYF. The CDR3 region has the DNA TGTGCCAGCAGTAGGGGACCTGAGACCCAGTACTTC.

V and J are TRBV20-1 and TRBJ2-7, with TRBD1 as a possible D gene (5 bases). Trimming took 2 bases from V and 3 from J, leaving 8 bases between them. The CDR3 contains 12 residues. CDR1 and CDR2 from the germline V gene are DFQATT and SNEGSKA (reference sequence). The CDR3 nucleotides read TGCAGTGCTAGATCAGGGAACTACGAGCAGTACTTC. Protein: CSARSGNYEQYF.

This clonotype has only a few counts. Here the CDR3 DNA reads TGTGCCAGCGGAGGTGGAACGGATCTCCTCTACGAGCAGTACTTC. Translated, it gives CASGGGTDLLYEQYF. This chain links TRBV11-1 with TRBJ2-7; D might be TRBD2 (5 bases). Germline V gene lookup returns CDR1 SGHAT and CDR2 FQDESV (reference sequence). V gave up 8 bases and J gave up 3 bases, with 20 bases separating them. The CDR3 has 15 amino acids.

This clonotype has a count of ten or more. DNA for the CDR3: TGTGCCAGCAGTTATTCCGACTGGGCGGATACGCAGTATTTT. It yields the protein CASSYSDWADTQYF. V and J are TRBV6-5 and TRBJ2-3; D remains ambiguous. The V and J ends lost 3 bases and 6 bases respectively, with 13 bases between them. CDR1 and CDR2 (germline): MNHEY, SVGAGI. This CDR3 has 14 residues.

Only a few counts were recorded for this clonotype. The chain recombines TRBV5-5 with TRBJ2-3, with D perhaps matching TRBD1 (6 bases). Germline V gene sequence: CDR1 SGHKS, CDR2 YYEKEE (reference sequence). The CDR3 extends over 14 amino acids. V shed 4 bases and J shed 4 bases, with 13 bases lying between them. In DNA, the CDR3 is TGTGCCAGCAGCCCAGGACAGCCCCCAGATACGCAGTATTTT. This sequence encodes CASSPGQPPDTQYF.

Only a few counts were recorded for this clonotype. The chain links TRBV7-2 to TRBJ2-7; possible D gene TRBD2, 5 bases. Between the trimmed V and J ends, which lost 2 bases and 0 bases, there was a span of 8 bases. The CDR3 has 14 residues. CDR1 is SGHTA and CDR2 is FQGNSA in the germline V gene. The CDR3: CASSLRLRSYEQYF. The CDR3 nucleotides are TGTGCCAGCAGCTTAAGACTACGCTCCTACGAGCAGTACTTC.

V and J are TRBV29-1 and TRBJ1-1, with D unclear. The CDR3 runs to 13 residues. Germline V CDR1 and CDR2: SQVTM, ANQGSEA. V lost 7 bases and J lost 0, with 12 bases in between. CDR3 bases: TGCAGCGGCCGACGGATTCTGAACACTGAAGCTTTCTTT. Encoded protein: CSGRRILNTEAFF.

The table lists this clonotype with a few counts. The chain has TRBV10-3 and TRBJ2-5; D is unresolved. Germline lookup yields CDR1 ENHRY and CDR2 SYGVKD. The CDR3 sequence is 14 residues long. Deletions cut 4 bases from V and 5 bases from J, with 14 bases between. DNA for the CDR3: TGTGCCATCAGTGGGGCCAGCGCTCGGGAGACCCAGTACTTC. Translating gives CAISGASARETQYF.

This clonotype was counted between two and nine times. The rearrangement joins TRBV6-2 or TRBV6-3 to TRBJ2-5, with D possibly being TRBD2 (6 bases). The CDR3 contains 16 residues. V was cut by 7 bases and J by 4 bases, with 22 bases left in between. Germline CDR1 reads MNHEY; CDR2 reads SVGEGT. CDR3: CASTYGGSTTRETQYF. CDR3 DNA: TGTGCCAGCACCTACGGGGGTAGTACGACAAGAGAGACCCAGTACTTC.

This clonotype came up a few times. V is TRBV10-3 and J is TRBJ1-2; no definite D call. CDR3 length equals 13 residues. Germline CDR1 is ENHRY and CDR2 is SYGVKD. Between the trimmed V and J ends, which lost 5 bases and 8 bases, there was a span of 15 bases. As DNA, the CDR3 is TGTGCCATCAGTCAAGGCTTATCGGACGGCTACACCTTC. As protein: CAISQGLSDGYTF.

The chain is built from TRBV4-3 and TRBJ2-7; 8 bases are shared with TRBD1. CDR1 and CDR2 (germline): LGHNA, YSLEER. This CDR3 is built from 15 residues. V shed 1 base, J shed 1 base, and the junction held 3 bases outside the gene matches. This CDR3 is CASSQGQGPSYEQYF. The CDR3 DNA is TGCGCCAGCAGCCAAGGACAGGGGCCTTCCTACGAGCAGTACTTC.

This clonotype has at least ten counts. This rearrangement joins TRBV6-2 or TRBV6-3 to TRBJ2-1, with 7 positions matching TRBD1. There are 15 residues in the CDR3. Germline CDR1 is MNHEY and CDR2 is SVGEGT. V was pared by 2 bases and J by 6 bases, with 7 bases of the junction left unmatched. CDR3 region: CASSYLATGPNEQFF. The CDR3 bases are TGTGCCAGCAGTTACCTCGCGACAGGGCCCAATGAGCAGTTCTTC.

This clonotype occurred a few times. The chain uses TRBV28 and TRBJ2-1; D uncertain. The CDR3 sequence is 13 residues long. The germline gives CDR1 MDHEN, CDR2 SYDVKM. The ends were cut back, 7 bases at V and 7 bases at J, with 14 bases in the middle. The CDR3 region has the DNA TGTGCCAGCATCACCCCTATGTTGAATGAGCAGTTCTTC. Residues: CASITPMLNEQFF.

The chain employs TRBV5-1 and TRBJ2-3; TRBD2 matches 12 bases. Germline CDR1 SGHRS, CDR2 YFSETQ. This CDR3 spans 17 amino acids. The ends lost 4 bases at V and 2 bases at J; junction bases unmatched: 8. In DNA form, the CDR3 reads TGCGCCAGCAGCACTGGACTAGCGGGGTTTTTCACAGATACGCAGTATTTT. Translation: CASSTGLAGFFTDTQYF.

This clonotype was seen repeatedly, ten times or more. The chain carries TRBV27 and TRBJ2-7; the D is unclear. With 3 bases removed from V and 1 base from J, the gap between germline ends came to 7 bases. The CDR3 runs to 13 residues. Looked up from germline, CDR1 is MNHEY and CDR2 is SMNVEV (reference sequence). The CDR3 nucleotides are TGTGCCAGCAGTTTTCAGTCTTCCTACGAGCAGTACTTC. Translated: CASSFQSSYEQYF.

The chain uses TRBV20-1 and TRBJ2-7, with TRBD2 identical over 11 bases. CDR1 is DFQATT, CDR2 SNEGSKA, per germline (reference sequence). V trimming: 0 bases; J trimming: 0 bases; junction bases outside the gene matches: 10. This CDR3 contains 18 residues. The CDR3 nucleotides read TGCAGTGCTAGAGATGCTGGACTAGCGGGCCTGAGCTCCTACGAGCAGTACTTC. Its translation is CSARDAGLAGLSSYEQYF.

This clonotype has just a few counts. V usage is TRBV7-2 and J usage is TRBJ2-3, with TRBD2 as a possible D gene (6 bases). V lost 3 bases and J 6 bases, leaving 10 bases between the germline ends. CDR1 is SGHTA, CDR2 FQGNSA, per germline. This CDR3 comprises 13 residues. CDR3 sequence (DNA): TGTGCCAGCAGCTTCGGGACTCGGGATACGCAGTATTTT. Amino acids: CASSFGTRDTQYF.